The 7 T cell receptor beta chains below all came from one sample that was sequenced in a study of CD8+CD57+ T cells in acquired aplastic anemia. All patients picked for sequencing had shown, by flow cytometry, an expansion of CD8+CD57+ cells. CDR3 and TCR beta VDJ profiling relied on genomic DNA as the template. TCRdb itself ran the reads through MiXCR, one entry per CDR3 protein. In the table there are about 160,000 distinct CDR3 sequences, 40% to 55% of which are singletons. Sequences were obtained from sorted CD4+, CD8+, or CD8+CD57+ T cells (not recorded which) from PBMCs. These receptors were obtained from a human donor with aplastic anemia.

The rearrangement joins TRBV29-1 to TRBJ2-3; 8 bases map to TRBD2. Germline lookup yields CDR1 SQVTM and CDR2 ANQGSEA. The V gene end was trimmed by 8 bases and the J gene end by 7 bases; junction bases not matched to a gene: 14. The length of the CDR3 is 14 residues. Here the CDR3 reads CSFPGSGKFHTQYF. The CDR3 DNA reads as TGCAGCTTCCCGGGTAGCGGGAAGTTCCATACGCAGTATTTT.

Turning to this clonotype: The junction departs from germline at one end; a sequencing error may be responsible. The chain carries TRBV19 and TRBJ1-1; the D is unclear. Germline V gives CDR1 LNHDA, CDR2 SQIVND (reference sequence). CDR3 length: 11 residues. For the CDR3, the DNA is TGTGCCAGTAGACCAAACACTGAAGCTCTCTTT. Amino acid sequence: CASRPNTEALF.

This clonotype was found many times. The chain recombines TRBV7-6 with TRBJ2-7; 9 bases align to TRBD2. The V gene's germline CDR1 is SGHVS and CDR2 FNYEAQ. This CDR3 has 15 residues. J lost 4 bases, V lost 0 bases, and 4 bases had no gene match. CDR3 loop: CASSLAAGLAYEQYF. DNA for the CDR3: TGTGCCAGCAGCTTAGCCGCCGGACTAGCGTACGAGCAGTACTTC. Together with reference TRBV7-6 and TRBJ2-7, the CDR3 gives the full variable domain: GAGVSQSPRYKVTKRGQDVALRCDPISGHVSLYWYRQALGQGPEFLTYFNYEAQQDKSGLPNDRFSAERPEGSISTLTIQRTEQRDSAMYRCASSLAAGLAYEQYFGPGTRLTVT.

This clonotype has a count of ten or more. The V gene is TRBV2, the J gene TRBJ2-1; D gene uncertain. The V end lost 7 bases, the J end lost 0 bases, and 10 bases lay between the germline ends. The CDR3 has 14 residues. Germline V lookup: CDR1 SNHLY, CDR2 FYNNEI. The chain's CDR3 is CASNNPGSYNEQFF. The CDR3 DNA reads TGTGCCAGCAACAACCCTGGCTCCTACAATGAGCAGTTCTTC.

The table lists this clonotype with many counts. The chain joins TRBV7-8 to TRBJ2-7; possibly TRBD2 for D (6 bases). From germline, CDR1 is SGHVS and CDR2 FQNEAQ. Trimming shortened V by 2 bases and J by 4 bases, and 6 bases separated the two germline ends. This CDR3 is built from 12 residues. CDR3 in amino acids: CASSLLAYEQYF. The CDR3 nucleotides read TGTGCCAGCAGCTTACTAGCGTACGAGCAGTACTTC.

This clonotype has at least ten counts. The CDR3 DNA reads TGTGCCAGTAGTATTGGTTTCGGCGGCCCCGGGACAGATACGCAGTATTTT. Encoded protein: CASSIGFGGPGTDTQYF. The chain carries TRBV19 and TRBJ2-3; D not certain. There are 17 residues in the CDR3. V was pared by 3 bases and J by 3 bases, with 19 bases between. Germline V gene data show CDR1 as LNHDA and CDR2 as SQIVND (reference sequence).

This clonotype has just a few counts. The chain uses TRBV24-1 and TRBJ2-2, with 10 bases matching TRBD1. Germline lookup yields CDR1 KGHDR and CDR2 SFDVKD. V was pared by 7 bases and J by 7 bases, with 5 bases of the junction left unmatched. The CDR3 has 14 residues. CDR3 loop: CATRGGQGNGELFF. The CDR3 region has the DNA TGTGCCACCAGAGGGGGACAGGGGAACGGGGAGCTGTTTTTT.